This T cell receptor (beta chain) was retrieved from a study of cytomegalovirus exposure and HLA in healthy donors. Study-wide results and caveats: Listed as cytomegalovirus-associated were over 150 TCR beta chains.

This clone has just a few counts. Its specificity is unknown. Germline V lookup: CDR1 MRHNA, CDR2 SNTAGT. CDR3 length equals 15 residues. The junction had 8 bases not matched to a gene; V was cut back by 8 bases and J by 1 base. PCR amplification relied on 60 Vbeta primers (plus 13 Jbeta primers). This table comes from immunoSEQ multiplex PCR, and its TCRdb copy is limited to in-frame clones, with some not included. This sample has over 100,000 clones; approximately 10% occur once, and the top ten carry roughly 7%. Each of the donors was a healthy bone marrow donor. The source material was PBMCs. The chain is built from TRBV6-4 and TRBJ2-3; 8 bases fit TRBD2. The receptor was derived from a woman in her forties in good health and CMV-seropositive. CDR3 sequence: CASVDSGEGTDTQYF. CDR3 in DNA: TGTGCCAGCGTCGATAGCGGGGAGGGCACAGATACGCAGTATTTT.